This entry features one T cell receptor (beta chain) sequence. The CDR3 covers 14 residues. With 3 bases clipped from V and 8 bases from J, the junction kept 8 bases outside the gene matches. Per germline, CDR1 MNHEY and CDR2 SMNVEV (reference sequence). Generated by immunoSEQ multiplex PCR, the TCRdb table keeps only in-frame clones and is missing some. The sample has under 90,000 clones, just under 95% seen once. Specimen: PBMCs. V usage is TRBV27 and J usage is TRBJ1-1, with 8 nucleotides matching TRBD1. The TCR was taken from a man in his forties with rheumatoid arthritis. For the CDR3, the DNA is TGTGCCAGCAGTTTTCTCGCGAGGACAGGGGAAGCTTTCTTT. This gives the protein CASSFLARTGEAFF.